This T cell receptor (beta chain) was retrieved from a study of CD8+ T cells in alopecia areata. Treatment of the sample: oral pan-JAK inhibitor, 5-10 mg twice daily. Extracted RNA was reverse transcribed, and the resulting cDNA served as sequencing template. The method was immunoSEQ multiplex PCR; TCRdb's version includes in-frame clones alone and lacks a portion of them. The profile covers about 160,000 clones, with around 71% appearing a single time and 0.91% taken by the ten largest. The CDR3 is made up of 16 amino acids. J gave up 4 bases and V 6 bases, and 10 bases lay outside the gene matches. Germline CDR1 is LNHDA and CDR2 is SQIVND (reference sequence).

The chain carries TRBV19 and TRBJ2-1; 9 nucleotides line up with TRBD1. This clonotype was obtained from a human donor with alopecia areata. This sample comprised CD4+ T cells sorted from blood, obtained at week 4, from a patient treated with tofacitinib. Here the CDR3 DNA reads TGTGCCAGTAGATCCAACCGGGGGACAGGGTACAATGAGCAGTTCTTC. Translation: CASRSNRGTGYNEQFF.